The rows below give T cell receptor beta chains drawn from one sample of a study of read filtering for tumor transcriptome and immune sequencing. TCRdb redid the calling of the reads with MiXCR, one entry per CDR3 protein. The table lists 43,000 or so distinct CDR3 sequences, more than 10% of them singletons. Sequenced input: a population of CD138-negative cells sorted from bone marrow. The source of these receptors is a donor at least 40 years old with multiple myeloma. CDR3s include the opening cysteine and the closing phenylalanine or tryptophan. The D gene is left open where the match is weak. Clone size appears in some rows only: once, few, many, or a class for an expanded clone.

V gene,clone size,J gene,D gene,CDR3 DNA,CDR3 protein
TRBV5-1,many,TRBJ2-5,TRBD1,TGCGCCAGCAGAGCCGGGACAGGTCAAGAGACCCAGTACTTC,CASRAGTGQETQYF
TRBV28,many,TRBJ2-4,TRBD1,TGTGCCAGCAGCATAACAGGGGGCGCTGAAAACATTCAGTACTTC,CASSITGGAENIQYF
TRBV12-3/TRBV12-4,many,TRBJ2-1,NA,TGTGCCAGCAGGGCCACTACGGATGAGCAGTTCTTC,CASRATTDEQFF
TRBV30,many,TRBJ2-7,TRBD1,TGTGCCTGGGCCAGGGGGCTCACTTACGAGCAGTACTTC,CAWARGLTYEQYF
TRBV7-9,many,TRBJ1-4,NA,TGTGCCAGCAGCCTTGGGGGCTTGGAAAAACTGTTTTTT,CASSLGGLEKLFF
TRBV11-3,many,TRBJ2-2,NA,TGTGCCAGCAGCCTCCGACAGAACACCGGGGAGCTGTTTTTT,CASSLRQNTGELFF
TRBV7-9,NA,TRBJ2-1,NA,TGTGCCAGCAGCTTAGCGCGGGACAATGAGCAGTTCTTC,CASSLARDNEQFF
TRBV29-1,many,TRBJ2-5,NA,TGCAGCGTTGAACGGCTGACGGAGACCCAGTACTTC,CSVERLTETQYF
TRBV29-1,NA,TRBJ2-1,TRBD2,TGCGGCGTTGGCCCCTCCGGGGGGGAGCAGTTCTTC,CGVGPSGGEQFF
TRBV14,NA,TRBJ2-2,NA,TGTGCCAGCAGCCAAGATATGCGGGACTCTACCCTAGGGCCCCTTCCGAACACCGGGGAGCTGTTTTTT,CASSQDMRDSTLGPLPNTGELFF
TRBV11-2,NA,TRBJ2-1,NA,TGTGCCAGCAGCTTAGATCGGGCCGATAACAATGAGCAGTTCTTC,CASSLDRADNNEQFF
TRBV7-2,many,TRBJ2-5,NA,TGTGCCAGCAGCCCTAGAATGAGGGAGACCCAGTACTTC,CASSPRMRETQYF
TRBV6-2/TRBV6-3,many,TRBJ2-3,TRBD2,TGTGCCAGCAGTCGACTAGCGGGAAACACAGATACGCAGTATTTT,CASSRLAGNTDTQYF
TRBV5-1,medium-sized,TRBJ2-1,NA,TGTGCCAGCAGTTTTACTAGCTACAATGAGCAGTTCTTC,CASSFTSYNEQFF
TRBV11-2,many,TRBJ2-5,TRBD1,TGTGCCAGCAGCCTCCACCCGGGACAGGGAGGACAGACCCAGTACTTC,CASSLHPGQGGQTQYF
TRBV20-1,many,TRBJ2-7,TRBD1,TGCAGTGCTAGCAACAACAGGGGAGCCGGGGACGAGCAGTACTTC,CSASNNRGAGDEQYF
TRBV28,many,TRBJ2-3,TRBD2,TGTGCCAGCAGTTTATATAGCGGGCGAAGCACAGATACGCAGTATTTT,CASSLYSGRSTDTQYF
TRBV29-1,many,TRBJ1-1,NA,TGCAGCGTTGATGTAGTGAACACTGAAGCTTTCTTT,CSVDVVNTEAFF
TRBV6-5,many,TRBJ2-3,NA,TGTGCCAGCAGTTACTCTAGGGAAGATACGCAGTATTTT,CASSYSREDTQYF
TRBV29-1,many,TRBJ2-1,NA,TGCAGCGTTGTCGAAATACCCTATGAGCAGTTCTTC,CSVVEIPYEQFF
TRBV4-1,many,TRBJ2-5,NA,TGCGCCAGCAGCCAAGTACTAGCTAGCTGGGAGACCCAGTACTTC,CASSQVLASWETQYF
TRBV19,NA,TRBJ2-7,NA,TGTGCCAGTAGTATGGACCAGGGTTCTTACGAGCAGTACTTC,CASSMDQGSYEQYF
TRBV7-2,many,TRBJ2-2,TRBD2,TGTGCCAGCAGCTATAGCGGGAGGAACACCGGGGAGCTGTTTTTT,CASSYSGRNTGELFF
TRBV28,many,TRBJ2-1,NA,TGTGCCAGCATTGGCTCAGGGTTTCGTGAGCAGTTCTTC,CASIGSGFREQFF
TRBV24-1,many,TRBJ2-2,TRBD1,TGTGCCACCAGTGACCCAGGACAGGTTAACACCGGGGAGCTGTTTTTT,CATSDPGQVNTGELFF
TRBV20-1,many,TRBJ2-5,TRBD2,TGCAGTGCTGAGACTAGCGGGAGGGAGACCCAGTACTTC,CSAETSGRETQYF
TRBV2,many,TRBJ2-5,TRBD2,TGTGCCAGCAGGATAGCGGGAGGGGGAGAGACCCAGTACTTC,CASRIAGGGETQYF
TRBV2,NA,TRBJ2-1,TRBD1,TGTGCCAGCAGGCAGACAGGGGGGAATGAGCAGTCTTTC,CASRQTGGNEQSF
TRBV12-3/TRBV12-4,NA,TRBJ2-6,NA,TGCGCCAACAGTTGGACGGGGCAAGGGGCCAACGTCCTGACTTTC,CANSWTGQGANVLTF
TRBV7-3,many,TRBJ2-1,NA,TGTGCCAGCAGCTTAGGAGGGAGATACAATGAGCAGTTCTTC,CASSLGGRYNEQFF
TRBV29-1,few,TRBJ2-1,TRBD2,TGCAGCGTTCAATTGGGACTAAGCTCCTACAATGAGCAGTTCTTC,CSVQLGLSSYNEQFF
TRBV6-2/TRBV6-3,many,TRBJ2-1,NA,TGTGCCAGCAGGACCGAGGGGAATGAGCAGTTCTTC,CASRTEGNEQFF
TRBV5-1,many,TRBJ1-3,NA,TGCGCCAGCAGCTTGGGGGAAACCTCTGGAAACACCATATATTTT,CASSLGETSGNTIYF
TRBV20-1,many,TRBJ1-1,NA,TGCAGTGCTAGGAGAATTTGGGGGGACACTGAAGCTTTCTTT,CSARRIWGDTEAFF
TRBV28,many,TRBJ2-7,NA,TGTGCCAGCAGTTTTGCGCGGACGAGCTCCTACGAGCAGTACTTC,CASSFARTSSYEQYF
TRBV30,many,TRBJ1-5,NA,TGTGCCTGGAGTCCCCCCGCTCAGGGCAATCAGCCCCAGCATTTT,CAWSPPAQGNQPQHF
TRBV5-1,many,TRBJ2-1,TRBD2,TGCGCCAGCAGCTTGGGGTCCGTAGCGGGAGCCTACAATGAGCAGTTCTTC,CASSLGSVAGAYNEQFF
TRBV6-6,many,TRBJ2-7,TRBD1,TGTGCCAGCGGAGGGACAGGCGTGGCCGAGCAGTACTTC,CASGGTGVAEQYF
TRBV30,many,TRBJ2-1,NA,TGTGCCGGGACCACCAAACTACCTTACAATGAGCAGTTCTTC,CAGTTKLPYNEQFF
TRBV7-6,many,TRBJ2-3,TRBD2,TGTGCCAGCAGCTTGGAATTAGCGGGAGGGGCGACAGATACGCAGTATTTT,CASSLELAGGATDTQYF
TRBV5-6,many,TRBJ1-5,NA,TGTGCCAGCAGAAGGACCCAGGGCTACCAGCCCCAGCATTTT,CASRRTQGYQPQHF
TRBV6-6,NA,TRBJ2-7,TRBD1,TGTACCAGCAGTTACCCTGGACAGGGGGCTACGCAGTACTTC,CTSSYPGQGATQYF
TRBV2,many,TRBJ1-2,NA,TGTGCCAGCAGTGCGGTACAGAGGAACTATGGCTACACCTTC,CASSAVQRNYGYTF
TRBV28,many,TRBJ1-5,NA,TGTGCCAGCAGTTTAATAGAGAAGCCCCAGCATTTT,CASSLIEKPQHF
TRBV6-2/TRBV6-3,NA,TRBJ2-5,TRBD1,TGTGCCAGCAGTTACCCGGACAGGATCTGGGAGACCCAGTACTTC,CASSYPDRIWETQYF
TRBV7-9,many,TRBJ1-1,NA,TGTGCCAGCAGCTCCCGGACCTACGTTGAAGCTTTCTTT,CASSSRTYVEAFF